The 25 T cell receptor beta chains reported below all come from one sample, sequenced in a study of OX40 agonist ivuxolimab in advanced cancers. TCRdb keeps only in-frame clones here, not all; method: immunoSEQ multiplex PCR. The table includes approximately 74,000 clones, 88% detected once. The sample here was CD4+ or CD8+ T cells sorted from blood, taken in a trial of the OX40 agonist ivuxolimab. The receptors were gathered from an adult with an advanced solid tumor such as melanoma, head and neck, liver or kidney cancer.

This clone has only one observation. The chain links TRBV5-6 to TRBJ2-7; D is unclear. The length of the CDR3 is 15 residues. The germline V and J ends were trimmed by 2 bases and 0 bases, with 12 bases remaining between them. Germline V CDR1 and CDR2: SGHDT, YYEEEE. CDR3 residues: CASSFGEISSYEQYF. In nucleotides, the CDR3 is TGTGCCAGCAGCTTTGGAGAAATCAGCTCCTACGAGCAGTACTTC.

J is TRBJ2-2 and V is TRBV28; tentative D call: TRBD2 (6 bases). With 5 bases removed from V and 1 base from J, the gap between germline ends came to 11 bases. Germline loops: CDR1 MDHEN, CDR2 SYDVKM. This CDR3 is 15 amino acids long. The CDR3 DNA sequence: TGTGCCAGCAGTCTCGGGACTCTGAACACCGGGGAGCTGTTTTTT. Translation: CASSLGTLNTGELFF.

The chain employs TRBV7-8 and TRBJ1-2; D is unclear. Germline CDR1 and CDR2: SGHVS and FQNEAQ. The length of the CDR3 is 13 residues. V was trimmed by 3 bases and J by 6 bases, leaving 11 bases between them. The CDR3 DNA reads TGTGCCAGCAGCTTTAACGGGATGGATGGCTACACCTTC. The encoded protein is CASSFNGMDGYTF.

This chain uses TRBV6-6 with TRBJ1-5, with D tentatively TRBD1 (5 bases). The CDR3 spans 15 residues. The germline gives CDR1 MNHNY, CDR2 SVGAGI (reference sequence). Trimming pared 6 bases from V and 5 bases from J, leaving 17 bases between. This CDR3 is CASSDLSREDQPQHF. DNA of the CDR3: TGTGCCAGCAGCGATCTGAGCAGGGAGGATCAGCCCCAGCATTTT.

The chain combines TRBV9 with TRBJ2-1; 8 bases are a match to TRBD2. Germline CDR1 and CDR2: SGDLS and YYNGEE. This CDR3 region has 16 residues. Germline trimming cut 4 bases from V and 0 bases from J; bases unmatched to any gene: 6. In DNA form, the CDR3 reads TGTGCCAGCAGCCCCGTAGCGGGAATCTCCTACAATGAGCAGTTCTTC. Its protein product is CASSPVAGISYNEQFF.

This chain uses TRBV4-2 with TRBJ1-5; D is ambiguous. From germline, CDR1 is LGHNA and CDR2 YNFKEQ. The germline V and J ends were trimmed by 1 base and 4 bases, with 11 bases remaining between them. CDR3 length: 15 amino acids. The CDR3 coding sequence is TGTGCCAGCAGCCAAGTCTACGAGAGGAATCAGCCCCAGCATTTT. Amino acid sequence: CASSQVYERNQPQHF.

This CDR3 is CASSYGQGQNEDEQYF. The CDR3 DNA sequence: TGCGCCAGCAGCTATGGACAGGGGCAAAACGAGGACGAGCAGTACTTC. The rearrangement links TRBV5-1 to TRBJ2-5; 9 nucleotides align to TRBD1. The J call is in doubt because the DNA end fits TRBJ2-7 better. The CDR3 sequence is 16 residues long. The germline gives CDR1 SGHRS, CDR2 YFSETQ.

This sequence joins TRBV11-2 and TRBJ2-2, with 9 bases lining up with TRBD2. J was trimmed by 5 bases and V by 2 bases; bases with no gene match: 3. Germline loops: CDR1 SGHAT, CDR2 FQNNGV. The CDR3 sequence is 15 residues long. The CDR3 DNA is TGTGCCAGCAGCTTATTTAGCGGGGGAACCGGGGAGCTGTTTTTT. It specifies CASSLFSGGTGELFF.

The chain joins TRBV16 to TRBJ1-1; D remains unclear. V shed 2 bases and J shed 0 bases, with 4 bases lying between them. Germline V gene data show CDR1 as KGHSY and CDR2 as FQNENV. This CDR3 is 13 amino acids long. For the CDR3, the DNA is TGTGCCAGCAGCCAAGGGGTGAACACTGAAGCTTTCTTT. Its protein is CASSQGVNTEAFF.

The CDR3: CASSSRMSYEQYF. CDR3 coding DNA: TGTGCCAGCAGCTCGCGGATGTCCTACGAGCAGTACTTC. This rearrangement joins TRBV7-2 to TRBJ2-7, with unresolved D. Trimming took 4 bases from V and 1 from J, leaving 8 bases between them. This CDR3 spans 13 amino acids. Germline assignment: CDR1 SGHTA and CDR2 FQGNSA.

This rearrangement joins TRBV2 to TRBJ2-7; D is perhaps TRBD2 (6 bases). From germline, CDR1 is SNHLY and CDR2 FYNNEI. The CDR3 totals 13 residues. V gave up 7 bases and J gave up 9 bases, with 19 bases separating them. The CDR3 spells CASMPGTVRGQYF. CDR3 DNA sequence: TGTGCCAGCATGCCCGGGACTGTCCGCGGGCAGTACTTC.

V is TRBV7-8 and J is TRBJ2-7; no firm D call. The germline V gene encodes CDR1 SGHVS and CDR2 FQNEAQ. V lost 5 bases, J lost 2 bases, and 13 bases lay in between. The CDR3 loop spans 14 amino acids. Here the CDR3 DNA reads TGTGCCAGCAGCGAAAGCGAAGGGCCCTACGAGCAGTACTTC. Protein product: CASSESEGPYEQYF. Full variable domain (remainder filled in from reference TRBV7-8 and TRBJ2-7): GAGVSQSPRYKVAKRGQDVALRCDPISGHVSLFWYQQALGQGPEFLTYFQNEAQLDKSGLPSDRFFAERPEGSVSTLKIQRTQQEDSAVYLCASSESEGPYEQYFGPGTRLTVT.

This clone was seen a single time. This sequence joins TRBV27 and TRBJ2-3; weak D call: TRBD2 (6 bases). The germline V gene encodes CDR1 MNHEY and CDR2 SMNVEV (reference sequence). The CDR3 contains 16 residues. V was clipped by 6 bases and J by 1 base, with 17 bases between them. The CDR3 coding sequence is TGTGCCAGCAGCCCCTCGGCAGGCGGGGGCACAGATACGCAGTATTTT. It codes for CASSPSAGGGTDTQYF.

This chain uses TRBV14 with TRBJ2-7; TRBD2 might be the D (5 bases). V was clipped by 4 bases and J by 3 bases, with 10 bases between them. There are 13 residues in the CDR3. The germline V gene has CDR1 SGHDN and CDR2 FVKESK. The CDR3 loop is CASSPGWIYEQYF. Written as DNA, the CDR3 is TGTGCCAGCAGCCCGGGATGGATCTACGAGCAGTACTTC. Together with reference TRBV14 and TRBJ2-7, the CDR3 gives the full variable domain: EAGVTQFPSHSVIEKGQTVTLRCDPISGHDNLYWYRRVMGKEIKFLLHFVKESKQDESGMPNNRFLAERTGGTYSTLKVQPAELEDSGVYFCASSPGWIYEQYFGPGTRLTVT.

The rearrangement links TRBV5-1 to TRBJ2-7; no reliable D call. Germline CDR1 reads SGHRS; CDR2 reads YFSETQ. The CDR3 is made up of 13 amino acids. Trimming left V 4 bases short and J 0 bases short, with 8 bases between. DNA for the CDR3: TGCGCCAGCAGCCCCCCGAGCTCCTACGAGCAGTACTTC. Amino acids: CASSPPSSYEQYF.

This clone was observed once. This chain links TRBV5-1 with TRBJ2-2, with D uncertain. Trimming took off 3 bases at V and 0 bases at J, with 15 bases between the two ends. Germline V gene sequence: CDR1 SGHRS, CDR2 YFSETQ. The CDR3 contains 17 residues. CDR3 region: CASSSSQITANTGELFF. For the CDR3, the DNA is TGCGCCAGCAGCTCCTCCCAGATTACCGCGAACACCGGGGAGCTGTTTTTT.

The chain joins TRBV9 to TRBJ2-1; perhaps TRBD1 as D (5 bases). The CDR3 is made up of 15 amino acids. Germline values: CDR1 SGDLS, CDR2 YYNGEE. V gave up 0 bases and J gave up 6 bases, with 13 bases separating them. The CDR3 region has the DNA TGTGCCAGCAGCGTAGGTGGGGCCCGATTCAATGAGCAGTTCTTC. Translation: CASSVGGARFNEQFF.

A single count supports this clone. This chain uses TRBV10-3 with TRBJ2-3, with TRBD1 matching over 12 bases. Germline loops: CDR1 ENHRY, CDR2 SYGVKD. CDR3 size: 15 residues. With V trimmed by 10 bases and J by 5 bases, 10 bases remained unmatched. Here the CDR3 reads CATDTGQGAGDTQYF. The CDR3 bases are TGTGCCACCGACACGGGACAGGGGGCGGGAGATACGCAGTATTTT.

This rearrangement joins TRBV19 to TRBJ1-2; maybe TRBD1 (6 bases). Germline CDR1 is LNHDA and CDR2 is SQIVND (reference sequence). This CDR3 comprises 14 residues. Trimming removed 5 bases at V and 4 bases at J, with 14 bases between. The CDR3 loop is CASSLAGTTYGYTF. As DNA, the CDR3 is TGTGCCAGTAGTCTAGCCGGGACAACCTATGGCTACACCTTC.

J is TRBJ2-7 and V is TRBV11-2; D unclear. Germline-derived CDR1 and CDR2 are SGHAT and FQNNGV. CDR3 size: 13 residues. V dropped 1 base and J dropped 3 bases, with 7 bases sitting between them. In DNA form, the CDR3 reads TGTGCCAGCAGCTTAGGAAGGGACTACGAGCAGTACTTC. It codes for CASSLGRDYEQYF.

The rearrangement uses TRBV18 and TRBJ1-5; D unresolved. Trimming left V 4 bases short and J 5 bases short, with 9 bases between. The germline gives CDR1 KGHSH, CDR2 LQKENI. The CDR3 is 13 amino acids. CDR3 in DNA: TGTGCCAGCTCACGAGACAAAGATCAGCCCCAGCATTTT. Its protein product is CASSRDKDQPQHF.

The chain uses TRBV18 and TRBJ2-2, with D tentatively TRBD1 or TRBD2 (5 bases each). This CDR3 is 16 amino acids long. CDR1 and CDR2 (germline): KGHSH, LQKENI. The V and J ends lost 0 bases and 5 bases respectively, with 13 bases between them. Here the CDR3 DNA reads TGTGCCAGCTCACCACCGCGGCAGGGCGGGACCGGGGAGCTGTTTTTT. Residues: CASSPPRQGGTGELFF.

V gene TRBV19 combines with J gene TRBJ2-5; D is uncertain. The CDR3 has 14 amino acids. Trimming took 1 base from V and 4 from J, leaving 10 bases between them. Germline V gives CDR1 LNHDA, CDR2 SQIVND (reference sequence). CDR3 sequence (DNA): TGTGCCAGTAGTATAGGCCAGGCTAGAGAGACCCAGTACTTC. Residues: CASSIGQARETQYF.

The chain recombines TRBV6-5 with TRBJ1-2, with 10 bases lining up with TRBD1. The V gene's germline CDR1 is MNHEY and CDR2 SVGAGI. The CDR3 length is 15 residues. J was trimmed by 5 bases and V by 5 bases; bases with no gene match: 8. The CDR3 loop reads CASSPRTGGGYGYTF. CDR3 coding DNA: TGTGCCAGCAGTCCACGGACAGGGGGAGGGTATGGCTACACCTTC.

This clone was observed once. V is TRBV5-1 and J is TRBJ1-6; D is ambiguous. The V and J ends lost 4 bases and 8 bases respectively, with 10 bases between them. CDR1 and CDR2 (germline): SGHRS, YFSETQ. The CDR3 has 13 amino acids. As DNA, the CDR3 is TGCGCCAGCAGCACGGACGGTTATTCACCCCTCCACTTT. Residues: CASSTDGYSPLHF.